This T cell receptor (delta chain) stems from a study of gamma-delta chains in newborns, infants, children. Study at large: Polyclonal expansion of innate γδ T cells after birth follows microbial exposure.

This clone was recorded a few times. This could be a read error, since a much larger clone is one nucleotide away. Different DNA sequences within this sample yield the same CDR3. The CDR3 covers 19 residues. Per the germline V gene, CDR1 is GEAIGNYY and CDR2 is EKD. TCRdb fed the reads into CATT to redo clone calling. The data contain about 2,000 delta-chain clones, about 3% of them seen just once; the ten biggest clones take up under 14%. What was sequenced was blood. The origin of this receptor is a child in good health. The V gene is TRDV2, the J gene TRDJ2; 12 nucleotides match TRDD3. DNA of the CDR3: TGTGCCTGTGACACCGCTGGGGGATACGCCCGAGAGAAGACAGCGCAACTCTTCTTT. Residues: CACDTAGGYAREKTAQLFF.